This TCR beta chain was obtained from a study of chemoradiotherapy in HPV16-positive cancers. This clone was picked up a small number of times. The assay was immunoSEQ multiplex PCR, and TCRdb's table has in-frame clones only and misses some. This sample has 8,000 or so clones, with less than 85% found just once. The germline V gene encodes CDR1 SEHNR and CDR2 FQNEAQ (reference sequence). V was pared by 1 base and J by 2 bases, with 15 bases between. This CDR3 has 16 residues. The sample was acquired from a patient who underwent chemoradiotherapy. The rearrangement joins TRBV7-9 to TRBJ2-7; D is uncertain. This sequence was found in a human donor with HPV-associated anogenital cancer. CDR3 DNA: TGTGCCAGCAGCTTAGAGGCCTCAGCAGTCCCCTACGAGCAGTACTTC. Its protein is CASSLEASAVPYEQYF.